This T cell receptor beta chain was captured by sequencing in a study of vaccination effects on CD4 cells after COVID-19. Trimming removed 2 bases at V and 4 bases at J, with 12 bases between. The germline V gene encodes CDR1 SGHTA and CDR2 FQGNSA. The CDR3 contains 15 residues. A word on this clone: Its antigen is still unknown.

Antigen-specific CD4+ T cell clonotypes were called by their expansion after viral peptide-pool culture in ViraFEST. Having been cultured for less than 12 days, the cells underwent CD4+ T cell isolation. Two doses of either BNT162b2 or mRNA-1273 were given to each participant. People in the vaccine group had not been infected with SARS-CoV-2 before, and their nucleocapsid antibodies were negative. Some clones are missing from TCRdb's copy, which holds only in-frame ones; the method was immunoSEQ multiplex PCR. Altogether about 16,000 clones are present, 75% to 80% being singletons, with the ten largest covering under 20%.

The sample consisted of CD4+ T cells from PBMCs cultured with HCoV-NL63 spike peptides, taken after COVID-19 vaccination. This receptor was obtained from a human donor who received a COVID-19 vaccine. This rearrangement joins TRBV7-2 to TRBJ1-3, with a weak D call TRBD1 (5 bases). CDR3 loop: CASSLYAGKGNTIYF. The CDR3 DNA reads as TGTGCCAGCAGCTTATATGCAGGGAAGGGAAACACCATATATTTT.